Following are 24 T cell receptor beta chains from one sample sequenced in a study of human T cells and chemical hapten exposure. The sample's time point: patch test 3, about 24 weeks after DPC sensitization. Sample treatment: therapeutic diphenylcyclopropenone sensitization with weekly scalp DPC. TCRdb reanalysed the RACE reads using MiXCR and keeps one entry per CDR3 protein. The sample lists some 170,000 distinct CDR3 sequences; 25% to 35% were seen once. Sequenced material: whole blood, taken in connection with sensitization to the hapten diphenylcyclopropenone (DPC). These receptors were collected from a woman younger than 30 with alopecia areata. Some clones in this sample may be carry-over from other donors' samples.

On this clonotype itself: An end of the junction does not agree with germline; a read error may underlie this. The chain carries TRBV29-1 and TRBJ2-1, with 9 bases lining up with TRBD2. Germline CDR1 SQVTM, CDR2 ANQGSEA. The CDR3 has 12 residues. CDR3 nucleotide sequence: TGCAGCGTTGAAGATCCGGTGAGCGGGGGGATCTTC. This translates into CSVEDPVSGGIF.

This clonotype appeared many times. The chain joins TRBV7-9 to TRBJ1-1; no clear D gene. The CDR3 has 16 residues. V gave up 0 bases and J gave up 0 bases, with 11 bases separating them. Germline values: CDR1 SEHNR, CDR2 FQNEAQ (reference sequence). This CDR3 reads CASSLALAHMNTEAFF. DNA of the CDR3: TGTGCCAGCAGCTTAGCGCTGGCACATATGAACACTGAAGCTTTCTTT.

The rearrangement uses TRBV11-2 and TRBJ2-1; D possibly corresponds to TRBD2 (5 bases). The V end lost 6 bases, the J end lost 2 bases, and 11 bases lay between the germline ends. This CDR3 is built from 14 residues. The germline V gene encodes CDR1 SGHAT and CDR2 FQNNGV. CDR3 DNA: TGTGCCAGCAGTTTGAGCGGTACCTACAATGAGCAGTTCTTC. This codes for CASSLSGTYNEQFF.

This clonotype was detected only a few times. The rearrangement links TRBV30 to TRBJ2-7; tentatively, D is TRBD1 (6 bases). V was clipped by 2 bases and J by 4 bases, with 12 bases between them. Germline V gives CDR1 GTSNPN, CDR2 SVGIG (reference sequence). CDR3 length: 13 amino acids. The CDR3 here is CAWSRQVGYEQYF. CDR3 sequence (DNA): TGTGCCTGGAGTCGACAGGTAGGATACGAGCAGTACTTC.

The V and J genes are TRBV12-3 or TRBV12-4 and TRBJ2-5; D remains unclear. The CDR3 spans 14 residues. The V and J ends lost 6 bases and 5 bases respectively, with 16 bases between them. In DNA, the CDR3 is TGTGCCAGCAGCCCCGTCTCCCGCTGGGAGACCCAGTACTTC. This gives the protein CASSPVSRWETQYF.

This clonotype was observed at least ten times. V usage is TRBV20-1 and J usage is TRBJ2-1; tentative D call: TRBD2 (7 bases). The CDR3 runs 13 residues. V was shortened by 6 bases and J by 3 bases, with 12 bases between the two germline ends. Germline assignment: CDR1 DFQATT and CDR2 SNEGSKA (reference sequence). The chain's CDR3 is CSARGGVYNEQFF. The CDR3, as DNA: TGCAGTGCAAGGGGGGGGGTCTACAATGAGCAGTTCTTC.

This clonotype was counted between two and nine times. The chain recombines TRBV4-1 with TRBJ1-1; 8 positions agree with TRBD1. Looked up from germline, CDR1 is MGHRA and CDR2 is YSYEKL. The CDR3 contains 11 residues. V shed 4 bases, J shed 8 bases, and the junction held 0 bases outside the gene matches. CDR3 amino acids: CASSRQGEAFF. DNA for the CDR3: TGCGCCAGCAGCCGACAGGGGGAAGCTTTCTTT.

V and J are TRBV7-2 and TRBJ2-7; D uncertain. V was clipped by 5 bases and J by 5 bases, with 7 bases between them. CDR3 length equals 11 residues. CDR1 and CDR2 from the germline V gene are SGHTA and FQGNSA. This CDR3 is CASSEEDEQYF. DNA for the CDR3: TGTGCCAGCAGCGAAGAAGACGAGCAGTACTTC.

The V and J genes are TRBV7-9 and TRBJ2-7; D gene ambiguous. The CDR3 covers 13 residues. CDR1 SEHNR and CDR2 FQNEAQ come from the germline V gene (reference sequence). Trimming stripped 0 bases from V and 3 bases from J, with 6 bases between. CDR3 sequence: CASSLASHYEQYF. The CDR3 nucleotides read TGTGCCAGCAGCTTAGCTTCCCACTACGAGCAGTACTTC.

This clonotype was seen only a few times. The J gene is TRBJ2-2, the V gene TRBV9, with 13 bases that match TRBD2. The length of the CDR3 is 17 residues. The germline V gene has CDR1 SGDLS and CDR2 YYNGEE. The V gene end was trimmed by 4 bases and the J gene end by 4 bases; junction bases not matched to a gene: 7. CDR3 in DNA: TGTGCCAGCAGCCCACTAGCGGGGGGGCTGAGCACCGGGGAGCTGTTTTTT. It specifies CASSPLAGGLSTGELFF. Combining the CDR3 with reference TRBV9 and TRBJ2-2 gives the whole variable domain DSGVTQTPKHLITATGQRVTLRCSPRSGDLSVYWYQQSLDQGLQFLIQYYNGEERAKGNILERFSAQQFPDLHSELNLSSLELGDSALYFCASSPLAGGLSTGELFFGEGSRLTVL.

This clonotype was observed a handful of times. The chain couples TRBV25-1 to TRBJ1-1; D ambiguous. The CDR3 loop spans 14 amino acids. Germline V CDR1 and CDR2: MGHDK, SYGVNS. The ends were cut back, 1 base at V and 4 bases at J, with 10 bases in the middle. CDR3 in amino acids: CASSELGSGTEAFF. Here the CDR3 DNA reads TGTGCCAGCAGTGAATTAGGGAGTGGCACTGAAGCTTTCTTT.

Comment on this clonotype: A read error may be the cause here, since a much bigger clone is one base away. This CDR3 fails to terminate in the conserved phenylalanine or tryptophan, so it likely reflects a read error. The chain combines TRBV20-1 with TRBJ1-1, with D unresolved. Germline loops: CDR1 DFQATT, CDR2 SNEGSKA (reference sequence). The V gene lost 0 bases and the J gene lost 2 bases, with 10 bases spanning the gap. This CDR3 has 14 amino acids. The CDR3 loop reads CSAREDATNTEAFS. The DNA for the CDR3 is TGCAGTGCTAGAGAAGACGCCACCAACACTGAAGCTTTCTCT.

This clonotype was recorded a few times. V is TRBV6-2 or TRBV6-3 and J is TRBJ2-7; D could derive from TRBD1 or TRBD2 (5 bases each). Germline CDR1 is MNHEY and CDR2 is SVGEGT. The CDR3 is made up of 14 amino acids. Between the trimmed V and J ends, which lost 6 bases and 3 bases, there was a span of 15 bases. The CDR3 nucleotides are TGTGCCAGCAGGCGACCCTGGGGGTTCTACGAGCAGTACTTC. Protein sequence: CASRRPWGFYEQYF.

This clonotype has only a few counts. The final CDR3 position lacks the conserved phenylalanine or tryptophan, pointing to a likely read error. The rearrangement joins TRBV7-7 to TRBJ2-1; 8 positions agree with TRBD1. The V gene end was trimmed by 8 bases and the J gene end by 9 bases; junction bases not matched to a gene: 12. This CDR3 is built from 14 residues. Germline CDR1 reads SSHAT; CDR2 reads FNYEAQ (reference sequence). In DNA form, the CDR3 reads TGTGCCAGCTCCGATGGACAGGGAGTAAGTGAGCAGTTCTCC. Its translation: CASSDGQGVSEQFS.

J is TRBJ1-6 and V is TRBV4-1, with 10 bases fitting TRBD1. This CDR3 region has 16 residues. Germline CDR1 is MGHRA and CDR2 is YSYEKL. V lost 1 base and J lost 14; bases outside the gene matches: 11. As DNA, the CDR3 is TGCGCCAGCAGCCAAGCCCCTTTGGACAGGGGGTCGGCCCTCCACTTT. Translation gives CASSQAPLDRGSALHF.

The chain recombines TRBV5-6 with TRBJ2-2; D gene uncertain. Trimming took 5 bases from V and 0 from J, leaving 8 bases between them. CDR1 SGHDT and CDR2 YYEEEE come from the germline V gene. This CDR3 has 14 residues. The CDR3 DNA follows: TGTGCCAGCAGTAACAGCCCGAACACCGGGGAGCTGTTTTTT. It encodes CASSNSPNTGELFF.

Of note for this clonotype: With a much larger clone just one base away, this may be a read error. The rearrangement uses TRBV14 and TRBJ2-2; D not resolved. The CDR3 contains 15 residues. Germline V gene sequence: CDR1 SGHDN, CDR2 FVKESK. The CDR3 here is CASTQALFHTGELFF. The CDR3 region has the DNA TGTGCCAGCACCCAAGCTCTTTTCCATACCGGGGAGCTGTTTTTT. Filled out from reference TRBV14 and TRBJ2-2, the complete variable domain reads EAGVTQFPSHSVIEKGQTVTLRCDPISGHDNLYWYRRVMGKEIKFLLHFVKESKQDESGMPNNRFLAERTGGTYSTLKVQPAELEDSGVYFCASTQALFHTGELFFGEGSRLTVL.

The rearrangement joins TRBV5-1 to TRBJ2-1; D unresolved. The CDR3 is made up of 13 amino acids. The V gene lost 2 bases and the J gene lost 4 bases, with 7 bases spanning the gap. Germline V lookup: CDR1 SGHRS, CDR2 YFSETQ. The CDR3 loop is CASSLERYNEQFF. CDR3 coding DNA: TGCGCCAGCAGCTTAGAAAGGTACAATGAGCAGTTCTTC.

This clonotype was seen a few times. V and J are TRBV21-1 and TRBJ1-2; no DNA check was done on the table's D call, TRBD1. TRBV21-1 is reported as a pseudogene. This CDR3 has 14 residues. The CDR3 DNA reads as TGTGCCAGCAGCCGGGACAGGGCAGCGTATGGCTACACCTTC. Residues: CASSRDRAAYGYTF.

The V gene is TRBV12-3 or TRBV12-4, the J gene TRBJ1-5; D may be TRBD1 (5 bases). The CDR3 has 16 amino acids. Trimming removed 5 bases from V and 5 bases from J, with 19 bases in between. CDR3 loop: CASSNLTGLADQPQHF. Written as DNA, the CDR3 is TGTGCCAGCAGTAATTTAACAGGATTAGCGGATCAGCCCCAGCATTTT.

The rearrangement joins TRBV7-2 to TRBJ1-2, with 10 bases lining up with TRBD1. CDR1 is SGHTA and CDR2 is FQGNSA in the germline V gene. J gave up 4 bases and V 4 bases, and 9 bases lay outside the gene matches. The CDR3 contains 16 residues. CDR3 sequence (DNA): TGTGCCAGCAGCTCGACAGGGGGCGCGATAGGCTATGGCTACACCTTC. Translating gives CASSSTGGAIGYGYTF.

The chain recombines TRBV24-1 with TRBJ2-1; a weak D match, TRBD2 (5 bases). The CDR3 runs 16 residues. Germline-derived CDR1 and CDR2 are KGHDR and SFDVKD. V lost 3 bases, J lost 6 bases, and 17 bases lay in between. CDR3 DNA: TGTGCCACCAGTGATCCAACTGAGGGAGAGACCAATGAGCAGTTCTTC. It specifies CATSDPTEGETNEQFF.

This clonotype showed up just a few times. The chain employs TRBV29-1 and TRBJ1-1; 9 bases align to TRBD1. The CDR3 extends over 15 amino acids. Losses at the gene ends were 3 bases for V and 0 bases for J; bases not matched to a gene: 5. Germline V gene data show CDR1 as SQVTM and CDR2 as ANQGSEA. CDR3 protein: CSVDRGTGMNTEAFF. The CDR3 nucleotides are TGCAGCGTTGATCGGGGGACAGGGATGAACACTGAAGCTTTCTTT.

The chain couples TRBV12-3 or TRBV12-4 to TRBJ2-3; D remains unclear. This CDR3 has 12 amino acids. The V end was cut by 6 bases, the J end by 5 bases, with 9 bases between. The CDR3 sequence: CASRRPGDTQYF. The CDR3 DNA reads as TGTGCCAGCAGACGCCCGGGAGATACGCAGTATTTT.